This T cell receptor (beta chain) was identified in a study of OX40 agonist ivuxolimab in advanced cancers. Concerning this clone itself: Its antigen remains unidentified.

Study-wide findings and caveats: Expanded peripheral T-cell antigen specificity went undetermined.

Repertoires were generated with immunoSEQ multiplex PCR, while TCRdb's copy carries only in-frame clones and drops some. The table shows roughly 110,000 clones, with approximately 90% occurring only once. The source material was CD4+ or CD8+ T cells sorted from blood, sampled in a trial of the OX40 agonist ivuxolimab. This receptor was obtained from an adult with an advanced solid tumor such as melanoma, head and neck, liver or kidney cancer.

The DNA of the CDR3 is TGTGCCAGCAGCTCAAGGACGGTTTACAATGAGCAGTTCTTC. It codes for CASSSRTVYNEQFF. This chain links TRBV7-2 with TRBJ2-1, with no clear D. Looked up from germline, CDR1 is SGHTA and CDR2 is FQGNSA. Trimming removed 4 bases at V and 4 bases at J, with 11 bases between. The CDR3 is 14 amino acids.